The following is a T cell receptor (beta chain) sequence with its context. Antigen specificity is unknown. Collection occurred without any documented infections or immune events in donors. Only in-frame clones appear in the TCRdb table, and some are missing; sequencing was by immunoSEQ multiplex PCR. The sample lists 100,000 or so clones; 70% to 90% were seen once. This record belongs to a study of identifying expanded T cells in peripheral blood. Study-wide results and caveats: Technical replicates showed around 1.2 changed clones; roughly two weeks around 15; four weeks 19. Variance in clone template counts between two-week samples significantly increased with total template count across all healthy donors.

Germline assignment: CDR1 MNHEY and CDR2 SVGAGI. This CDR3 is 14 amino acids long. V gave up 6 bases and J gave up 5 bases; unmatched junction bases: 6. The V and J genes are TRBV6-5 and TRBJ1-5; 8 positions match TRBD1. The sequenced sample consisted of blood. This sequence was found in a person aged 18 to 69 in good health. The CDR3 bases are TGTGCCAGCAGCAAGGACAGGGTATATCAGCCCCAGCATTTT. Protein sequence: CASSKDRVYQPQHF.